The text below deals with one T cell receptor (beta chain). What it recognizes is unknown. These data are taken from a study of T-cell memory formation after mild COVID-19. Across the study: Largely, the TCR clusters proved donor specific. Study-level points and caveats: CD4+ bias marked clones expanding day 15 to 37, unlike balanced contracting clones. Cross-reactive memory apparently joined, as some responding clones appeared in pre-infection memory.

TCRdb reprocessed the 5' RACE reads with MiXCR, giving one entry per CDR3 protein. The repertoire includes 280,000 or so distinct CDR3 sequences, roughly 8.2% of them detected once, and 20% to 25% sits in the top ten. This clonotype was sampled from a man younger than 35 who had mild COVID-19 (a few samples of this study predate the infection). Cell type and time point are not known. The sample comprised PBMCs or a T cell subset sorted from them (not recorded which).

DNA of the CDR3: TGTGCCAGCAGCCCGACCGCTCCCAAGCAAGAGACCCAGTACTTC. It encodes CASSPTAPKQETQYF. V gene TRBV7-9 combines with J gene TRBJ2-5; the D is unclear. Germline assignment: CDR1 SEHNR and CDR2 FQNEAQ (reference sequence). The CDR3 is made up of 15 amino acids. Deletions cut 5 bases from V and 2 bases from J, with 15 bases between.